The present TCR beta chain was sequenced within a study of OX40 agonist ivuxolimab in advanced cancers. Study-wide context: One patient with hepatocellular carcinoma and two with cutaneous melanoma, three in all, had partial responses. General observations from the study: Clonal expansion by week 6 occurred in CD4+ and CD8+ blood T cells (at 0.1 to 3.0 mg/kg).

The protocol was immunoSEQ multiplex PCR, while the TCRdb copy is restricted to in-frame clones and leaves out a portion. The table has around 62,000 clones, roughly 82% seen once. This CDR3 region has 16 residues. Points on this clone: Antigen unknown.

The chain uses TRBV21-1 and TRBJ2-3; the table gives TRBD2 as D, unverified against the DNA. TRBV21-1 is annotated as a pseudogene. The sample here was CD4+ or CD8+ T cells sorted from blood, taken in a trial of the OX40 agonist ivuxolimab. The sequence came from an adult with an advanced solid tumor such as melanoma, head and neck, liver or kidney cancer. Written as DNA, the CDR3 is TGTGCCAGCAGCGAGGGACTAGCGGGGACCACAAATACGCAGTATTTT. The encoded protein is CASSEGLAGTTNTQYF.